The 10 T cell receptor beta chains given below trace back to one sample, sequenced in a study of T cells in Graves' hyperthyroidism and ophthalmopathy (dated 2019 in TCRdb). Library preparation used multiplex PCR. The data were produced on an Illumina HiSeq 2000. The TCR beta CDR3 regions were amplified from the RNA transcripts. For the first round of RT-PCR on the TCR CDR3, the HTBI primer set was used together with the Qiagen OneStep RT-PCR kit. The raw public data were reprocessed by TCRdb itself: fastp quality trimming at Q25, MiXCR clonotype calling, in-frame beta chains only. Every distinct CDR3 protein forms one entry, paired with its most common genes and DNA. This sample holds more than 300,000 distinct CDR3 sequences; around 14% were observed only once. The ten largest make up roughly 9.6% of the sample. Specimen: blood. These receptors all stem from a woman between 55 and 75 years old with Graves' hyperthyroidism.

This clonotype occurred many times. This chain joins TRBV2 and TRBJ2-3; 7 nucleotides agree with TRBD2. CDR1 is SNHLY and CDR2 is FYNNEI in the germline V gene. The trim removed 2 bases at V and 8 bases at J, leaving 1 base unmatched. The CDR3 is made up of 12 amino acids. The CDR3 coding sequence is TGTGCCAGCAGTGAAATAGCGGGTACGCAGTATTTT. Translating gives CASSEIAGTQYF.

This clonotype was found many times. This chain links TRBV2 with TRBJ1-2, with D unresolved. Trimming stripped 1 base from V and 4 bases from J, with 10 bases between. Germline loops: CDR1 SNHLY, CDR2 FYNNEI. CDR3 length: 14 residues. The CDR3 loop reads CASSEVARIYGYTF. In DNA, the CDR3 is TGTGCCAGCAGTGAAGTAGCCAGGATCTATGGCTACACCTTC.

On this clonotype itself: Given a much more abundant clone one base away, this may be a read error. This rearrangement joins TRBV12-3 or TRBV12-4 to TRBJ2-1; 10 positions agree with TRBD2. With the DNA end fitting TRBJ2-7 better, the J assignment may be wrong. This CDR3 has 14 residues. CDR3 sequence: CASSRASGSNEQYF. Written as DNA, the CDR3 is TGTGCCAGCAGTCGGGCTAGCGGGAGCAATGAGCAGTACTTC.

This clonotype was recorded many times. The chain joins TRBV6-2 or TRBV6-3 to TRBJ2-7; perhaps TRBD1 as D (6 bases). This CDR3 comprises 17 residues. Looked up from germline, CDR1 is MNHEY and CDR2 is SVGEGT. V dropped 6 bases and J dropped 3 bases, with 24 bases sitting between them. The CDR3 sequence: CASSYIPGRGSLYEQYF. The CDR3 coding sequence is TGTGCCAGCAGCTACATCCCGGGAAGGGGGTCCCTCTACGAGCAGTACTTC.

The V call is TRBV28, the J call TRBJ2-7; 10 nucleotides match TRBD2. Germline assignment: CDR1 MDHEN and CDR2 SYDVKM. V trimming: 4 bases; J trimming: 4 bases; junction bases outside the gene matches: 7. The CDR3 consists of 15 residues. The DNA of the CDR3 is TGTGCCAGCAGTTCCGCAGCGGGAGGGCGGTACGAGCAGTACTTC. Its protein is CASSSAAGGRYEQYF.

This clonotype was observed at least ten times. The rearrangement joins TRBV18 to TRBJ2-5; TRBD1 agrees at 9 bases. The CDR3 runs 17 residues. After removal of 3 bases from V and 4 bases from J, the junction contained 12 bases not matched to a gene. Germline V gene data show CDR1 as KGHSH and CDR2 as LQKENI. In DNA, the CDR3 is TGTGCCAGCTCACCCGTCCCGGGACAGGGATCGGTAGAGACCCAGTACTTC. It codes for CASSPVPGQGSVETQYF.

This chain links TRBV20-1 with TRBJ2-1; no clear D. This CDR3 has 12 amino acids. The germline V gene encodes CDR1 DFQATT and CDR2 SNEGSKA (reference sequence). Trimming removed 3 bases at V and 2 bases at J, with 5 bases between. The CDR3 DNA reads as TGCAGTGCTAGCGTTACCTACAATGAGCAGTTCTTC. This codes for CSASVTYNEQFF.

CDR3: CSTHLRQGGYNEQFF. CDR3 nucleotide sequence: TGCAGTACACACCTAAGACAGGGTGGCTACAATGAGCAGTTCTTC. J is TRBJ2-1 and V is TRBV20-1; TRBD1 agrees at 7 bases. The CDR3 consists of 15 residues. CDR1 and CDR2 (germline): DFQATT, SNEGSKA (reference sequence). V lost 8 bases, J lost 3 bases, and 13 bases stayed unmatched.

This clonotype was seen at least ten times. The J gene is TRBJ1-2, the V gene TRBV29-1; D perhaps matches TRBD1 (6 bases). The length of the CDR3 is 15 residues. Germline CDR1 reads SQVTM; CDR2 reads ANQGSEA. V was clipped by 0 bases and J by 4 bases, with 15 bases between them. CDR3: CSVEEGGTGSYGYTF. CDR3 nucleotides: TGCAGCGTTGAAGAAGGTGGAACAGGGTCCTATGGCTACACCTTC.

The chain recombines TRBV10-3 with TRBJ1-2, with 9 positions matching TRBD1. Germline V lookup: CDR1 ENHRY, CDR2 SYGVKD. This CDR3 has 13 residues. V lost 10 bases and J lost 2; bases outside the gene matches: 5. CDR3 in DNA: TGTGCCACCGGAGGACAGGGGAACTATGGCTACACCTTC. Translating it yields CATGGQGNYGYTF.